Below are 32 T cell receptor beta chains sequenced from a single sample in a study of cytomegalovirus exposure and HLA in healthy donors (dated by TCRdb to the late 2010s). Library generation was performed with the immunoSEQ multiplex PCR assay. The multiplex PCR relied on a mix of 60 forward primers for TCR Vbeta segments and 13 reverse primers for TCR Jbeta segments. TCRdb took over this immuneACCESS table, retaining in-frame rearrangements with V and J assigned. Such tables are incomplete; in checked studies, under half of the missing clones stem from an unresolved V gene, and the remainder is unexplained. Recorded for this sample are 150,000 to 200,000 clones; over 80% of them occurred a single time. Roughly 1.4% of the sample belongs to the ten largest clones. Sequencing was carried out using PBMCs. The receptors here all came from a man aged 35 to 55 in good health and CMV-seronegative.

The chain is built from TRBV5-1 and TRBJ2-1; 10 positions match TRBD2. In germline, CDR1 is SGHRS, CDR2 YFSETQ. The CDR3 length is 15 residues. J lost 6 bases, V lost 4 bases, and 7 bases had no gene match. The CDR3 DNA reads TGCGCCAGCAGCCTCCTAGCGGGGGAGGGCAATGAGCAGTTCTTC. Translating it yields CASSLLAGEGNEQFF.

The chain recombines TRBV15 with TRBJ2-3; 8 positions match TRBD2. Germline CDR1 LNHNV, CDR2 YYDKDF (reference sequence). V gave up 3 bases and J gave up 4 bases; unmatched junction bases: 12. The CDR3 runs to 17 residues. The DNA for the CDR3 is TGTGCCACCAGCAGCAGCGCCCGCGGGGGGTGGGCAGATACGCAGTATTTT. As protein: CATSSSARGGWADTQYF.

This sequence joins TRBV6-5 and TRBJ1-1; tentative D call: TRBD1 (6 bases). Germline V gene data show CDR1 as MNHEY and CDR2 as SVGAGI. The CDR3 runs 15 residues. V was shortened by 4 bases and J by 4 bases, with 16 bases between the two germline ends. CDR3 residues: CASSSATGLGTEAFF. CDR3 nucleotides: TGTGCCAGCAGTTCTGCCACAGGGTTGGGCACTGAAGCTTTCTTT.

CDR3 coding DNA: TGTGCCAGCAGCTTGGGTAGGGGCATCTCAGTAGGGCAGTACTTC. This translates into CASSLGRGISVGQYF. The rearrangement joins TRBV5-4 to TRBJ2-7; a weak D match, TRBD1 (5 bases). The germline V gene has CDR1 SGHNT and CDR2 YYREEE (reference sequence). Trimming took off 0 bases at V and 9 bases at J, with 19 bases between the two ends. The CDR3 spans 15 residues.

Worth noting for this clone: One end of the junction is discordant with germline, which a read error may explain. This rearrangement joins TRBV6-5 to TRBJ1-1; 8 bases line up with TRBD1. Germline V gene sequence: CDR1 MNHEY, CDR2 SVGAGI. The CDR3 extends over 12 amino acids. CDR3 DNA sequence: TGTGCCAGCAGTTTTAGGACAGGGCGCCCTGACTTT. It encodes CASSFRTGRPDF.

The rearrangement joins TRBV19 to TRBJ2-7, with D uncertain. CDR3 size: 13 residues. The germline V gene encodes CDR1 LNHDA and CDR2 SQIVND (reference sequence). V lost 1 base to trimming and J lost 2 bases, with 6 bases between them. The CDR3 region is CASSIGRAYEQYF. CDR3 DNA: TGTGCCAGTAGTATAGGCCGCGCCTACGAGCAGTACTTC.

The chain is built from TRBV7-9 and TRBJ2-3, with D possibly matching TRBD1 (5 bases). CDR3 length: 12 amino acids. Trimming pared 3 bases from V and 9 bases from J, leaving 10 bases between. Per germline, CDR1 SEHNR and CDR2 FQNEAQ (reference sequence). The CDR3 is CASSFDRTTQYF. CDR3 coding DNA: TGTGCCAGCAGCTTTGACAGAACCACGCAGTATTTT.

The gene calls are TRBV5-4 and TRBJ1-1; a possible D gene is TRBD1 (6 bases). Germline CDR1 reads SGHNT; CDR2 reads YYREEE (reference sequence). The CDR3 length is 13 residues. Deletions cut 3 bases from V and 4 bases from J, with 10 bases between. The CDR3 protein is CASSSGQSTEAFF. The CDR3 DNA follows: TGTGCCAGCAGCTCTGGACAGTCCACTGAAGCTTTCTTT.

V is TRBV11-3 and J is TRBJ2-3, with D tentatively TRBD2 (6 bases). V lost 1 base to trimming and J lost 3 bases, with 8 bases between them. This CDR3 region has 14 residues. Per germline, CDR1 SGHNT and CDR2 YENEEA. Written as DNA, the CDR3 is TGTGCCAGCAGCTTAGGGGGGGTAACAGATACGCAGTATTTT. Its protein product is CASSLGGVTDTQYF.

V gene TRBV30 combines with J gene TRBJ2-1; 8 bases fit TRBD1. V gave up 2 bases and J gave up 9 bases; unmatched junction bases: 3. Germline V gene sequence: CDR1 GTSNPN, CDR2 SVGIG (reference sequence). The CDR3 is 12 amino acids. DNA of the CDR3: TGTGCCTGGAGTCAAACAGGGGGTGAGCAGTTCTTC. This gives the protein CAWSQTGGEQFF.

The chain uses TRBV6-6 and TRBJ2-3; 9 bases agree with TRBD1. CDR1 MNHNY and CDR2 SVGAGI come from the germline V gene (reference sequence). V dropped 5 bases and J dropped 4; count of bases not matched to a gene: 7. The CDR3 loop spans 15 amino acids. The DNA of the CDR3 is TGTGCCAGCAGTGCCTCAGGACAGGGGCCAGATACGCAGTATTTT. It translates to CASSASGQGPDTQYF.

V usage is TRBV10-3 and J usage is TRBJ1-1; 10 bases map to TRBD1. In germline, CDR1 is ENHRY, CDR2 SYGVKD. The CDR3 extends over 15 amino acids. The V gene end was trimmed by 3 bases and the J gene end by 4 bases; junction bases not matched to a gene: 5. The CDR3 nucleotides read TGTGCCATCAGTGACCGGGACAGGGGTGGCACTGAAGCTTTCTTT. As protein: CAISDRDRGGTEAFF.

On this clone: Other DNA variants within this sample encode the same CDR3. The rearrangement links TRBV7-9 to TRBJ1-2, with D perhaps matching TRBD1 (6 bases). The CDR3 sequence is 14 residues long. V lost 1 base and J 0 bases, leaving 6 bases between the germline ends. Germline lookup yields CDR1 SEHNR and CDR2 FQNEAQ (reference sequence). DNA of the CDR3: TGTGCCAGCAGCTTAGGGACAGCTAACTATGGCTACACCTTC. It specifies CASSLGTANYGYTF. Drawing the rest from reference TRBV7-9 and TRBJ1-2, the complete variable domain is DTGVSQNPRHKITKRGQNVTFRCDPISEHNRLYWYRQTLGQGPEFLTYFQNEAQLEKSRLLSDRFSAERPKGSFSTLEIQRTEQGDSAMYLCASSLGTANYGYTFGSGTRLTVV.

The genes are TRBV20-1 and TRBJ2-1; D uncertain. Looked up from germline, CDR1 is DFQATT and CDR2 is SNEGSKA (reference sequence). CDR3 length: 10 residues. V gave up 5 bases and J gave up 8 bases, with 7 bases separating them. The chain's CDR3 is CSADWDEQFF. The CDR3 DNA sequence: TGCAGTGCTGACTGGGATGAGCAGTTCTTC.

V usage is TRBV19 and J usage is TRBJ2-7; tentatively, D is TRBD2 (5 bases). Per germline, CDR1 LNHDA and CDR2 SQIVND (reference sequence). The CDR3 is 13 amino acids. V was cut by 1 base and J by 6 bases, with 10 bases left in between. The CDR3 coding sequence is TGTGCCAGTAGTATAGTCGGGAACTCCGAGCAGTACTTC. Translation: CASSIVGNSEQYF.

CDR3 DNA sequence: TGCGCCAGCAGCCTGGGGATACAGGTTTCCTCGACAAGTTGCACCTTC. This sequence encodes CASSLGIQVSSTSCTF. The genes are TRBV5-1 and TRBJ1-2, with D perhaps TRBD1 (5 bases). Trimming stripped 4 bases from V and 13 bases from J, with 29 bases between. This CDR3 has 16 residues. Germline assignment: CDR1 SGHRS and CDR2 YFSETQ.

The rearrangement joins TRBV7-9 to TRBJ1-3; no clear D. Germline V gene lookup returns CDR1 SEHNR and CDR2 FQNEAQ (reference sequence). CDR3 size: 15 residues. V lost 5 bases to trimming and J lost 0 bases, with 11 bases between them. CDR3 sequence (DNA): TGTGCCAGCAGCCCAACAGCCGTCTCTGGAAACACCATATATTTT. Translating gives CASSPTAVSGNTIYF.

The V call is TRBV6-6, the J call TRBJ1-5; maybe TRBD1 (6 bases). V was trimmed by 8 bases and J by 2 bases, leaving 16 bases between them. Germline loops: CDR1 MNHNY, CDR2 SVGAGI (reference sequence). The CDR3 spans 15 residues. The CDR3 DNA reads as TGTGCCAGCGGGGGGGGGCTTTTTGGCAATCAGCCCCAGCATTTT. Residues: CASGGGLFGNQPQHF.

This chain joins TRBV30 and TRBJ1-1, with D perhaps TRBD1 (6 bases). From germline, CDR1 is GTSNPN and CDR2 SVGIG (reference sequence). The CDR3 covers 14 residues. V lost 3 bases and J lost 11, with 22 bases in between. The CDR3: CAWRVGGATRGAFF. The CDR3 DNA sequence: TGTGCCTGGAGGGTGGGGGGGGCGACACGCGGGGCTTTCTTT.

This clone was picked up a small number of times. J is TRBJ2-3 and V is TRBV4-1; 11 bases align to TRBD2. The germline gives CDR1 MGHRA, CDR2 YSYEKL. The ends lost 1 base at V and 7 bases at J; junction bases unmatched: 7. This CDR3 spans 16 amino acids. Here the CDR3 reads CASSQALSGGVYTQYF. Written as DNA, the CDR3 is TGCGCCAGCAGCCAAGCCCTTAGCGGGGGGGTATATACGCAGTATTTT.

CDR3 loop: CASSLSTSGSGANVLTF. In DNA form, the CDR3 reads TGCGCCAGCAGCTTGTCAACTAGCGGCTCTGGGGCCAACGTCCTGACTTTC. The chain couples TRBV5-1 to TRBJ2-6; 8 bases agree with TRBD2. This CDR3 spans 17 amino acids. Trimming cost V 1 base and J 0 bases; bases outside gene matches: 3. Germline assignment: CDR1 SGHRS and CDR2 YFSETQ.

The CDR3 region is CASSTRQGAYYGYTF. The CDR3 DNA reads TGTGCCAGCAGTACGCGACAGGGGGCTTACTATGGCTACACCTTC. The rearrangement links TRBV27 to TRBJ1-2, with 10 bases that match TRBD1. This CDR3 contains 15 residues. Unmatched junction bases numbered 6, after V lost 5 bases and J lost 3 bases. CDR1 is MNHEY, CDR2 SMNVEV, per germline (reference sequence).

The chain combines TRBV10-3 with TRBJ2-1; TRBD2 matches 8 bases. After removal of 3 bases from V and 12 bases from J, the junction contained 4 bases not matched to a gene. The CDR3 runs 12 residues. Per germline, CDR1 ENHRY and CDR2 SYGVKD. CDR3 sequence: CAISESAGVQFF. The CDR3 nucleotides read TGTGCCATCAGTGAATCAGCGGGAGTGCAGTTCTTC.

This clone was observed a handful of times. This chain connects TRBV6-6 to TRBJ2-1; D ambiguous. Trimming shortened V by 0 bases and J by 0 bases, and 9 bases separated the two germline ends. This CDR3 is built from 16 residues. Germline V gene sequence: CDR1 MNHNY, CDR2 SVGAGI (reference sequence). The CDR3 DNA sequence: TGTGCCAGCAGTTACTCACAGCAGGCCTCCTACAATGAGCAGTTCTTC. It translates to CASSYSQQASYNEQFF.

The chain employs TRBV4-1 and TRBJ2-5; 9 bases agree with TRBD2. V gave up 4 bases and J gave up 5 bases; unmatched junction bases: 8. CDR3 length: 15 amino acids. The V gene's germline CDR1 is MGHRA and CDR2 YSYEKL. The CDR3, as DNA: TGCGCCAGCAGCCGATACATAGCGGGGGAGGAGACCCAGTACTTC. It codes for CASSRYIAGEETQYF.

The V gene is TRBV6-5, the J gene TRBJ2-5, with 8 bases lining up with TRBD2. V was pared by 7 bases and J by 4 bases, with 5 bases of the junction left unmatched. Per germline, CDR1 MNHEY and CDR2 SVGAGI. The CDR3 extends over 13 amino acids. The CDR3 DNA follows: TGTGCCAGCACACCCGGGGGGGCAGAGACCCAGTACTTC. Translation: CASTPGGAETQYF.

V usage is TRBV5-4 and J usage is TRBJ1-2; TRBD1 aligns across 9 bases. Germline V gives CDR1 SGHNT, CDR2 YYREEE (reference sequence). CDR3 length: 16 residues. Trimming took 4 bases from V and 0 from J; bases not matched to a gene: 7. This CDR3 is CASSLGTGLANYGYTF. CDR3 DNA: TGTGCCAGCAGCCTAGGGACAGGGCTAGCTAACTATGGCTACACCTTC.

This clone was detected a few times. The V and J genes are TRBV27 and TRBJ2-2; 11 bases align to TRBD2. CDR1 MNHEY and CDR2 SMNVEV come from the germline V gene (reference sequence). The CDR3 loop spans 15 amino acids. V shed 6 bases and J 2 bases; nucleotides not matched to a gene: 2. This CDR3 is CASRTSGVNTGELFF. CDR3 nucleotides: TGTGCCAGCAGGACTAGCGGGGTAAACACCGGGGAGCTGTTTTTT.

This clone was counted once. The chain combines TRBV28 with TRBJ2-2; D remains unclear. V lost 3 bases and J 4 bases, leaving 9 bases between the germline ends. Germline V gene data show CDR1 as MDHEN and CDR2 as SYDVKM. The CDR3 runs 14 residues. In DNA form, the CDR3 reads TGTGCCAGCAGTTTCGTCTCGGTCACCGGGGAGCTGTTTTTT. The encoded protein is CASSFVSVTGELFF.

CDR3 amino acids: CASSPLGAGATDTQYF. CDR3 in DNA: TGTGCCAGCAGCCCCCTAGGAGCGGGGGCAACAGATACGCAGTATTTT. This chain uses TRBV5-6 with TRBJ2-3; 8 positions match TRBD2. This CDR3 has 16 amino acids. V lost 4 bases to trimming and J lost 3 bases; unmatched junction nucleotides: 10. From germline, CDR1 is SGHDT and CDR2 YYEEEE.

The chain combines TRBV30 with TRBJ2-1; 9 bases map to TRBD2. The CDR3 has 16 residues. The germline V gene encodes CDR1 GTSNPN and CDR2 SVGIG (reference sequence). Unmatched junction bases numbered 11, after V lost 3 bases and J lost 5 bases. CDR3 region: CAWSLSSGALHNEQFF. CDR3 nucleotide sequence: TGTGCCTGGAGCTTATCTAGCGGGGCTCTCCACAATGAGCAGTTCTTC. The full variable domain, completed using reference TRBV30 and TRBJ2-1, is SQTIHQWPATLVQPVGSPLSLECTVEGTSNPNLYWYRQAAGRGLQLLFYSVGIGQISSEVPQNLSASRPQDRQFILSSKKLLLSDSGFYLCAWSLSSGALHNEQFFGPGTRLTVL.

V usage is TRBV30 and J usage is TRBJ2-3; unclear D gene. CDR1 is GTSNPN and CDR2 is SVGIG in the germline V gene (reference sequence). The CDR3 spans 13 residues. The V end lost 1 base, the J end lost 3 bases, and 8 bases lay between the germline ends. The CDR3 here is CAWSGGRTDTQYF. The CDR3 DNA follows: TGTGCCTGGAGTGGCGGAAGAACAGATACGCAGTATTTT.